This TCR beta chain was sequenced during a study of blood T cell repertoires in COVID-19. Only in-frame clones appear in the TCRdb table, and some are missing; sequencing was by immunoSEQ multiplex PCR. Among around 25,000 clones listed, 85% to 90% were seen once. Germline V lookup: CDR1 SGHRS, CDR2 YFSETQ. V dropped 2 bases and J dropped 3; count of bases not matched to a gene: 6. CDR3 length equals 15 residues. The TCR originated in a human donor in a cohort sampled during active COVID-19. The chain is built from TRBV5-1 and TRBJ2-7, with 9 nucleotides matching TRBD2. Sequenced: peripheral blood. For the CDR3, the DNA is TGCGCCAGCAGCTTCGGGACTAGCCCCGGCTACGAGCAGTACTTC. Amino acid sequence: CASSFGTSPGYEQYF.